This T cell receptor beta chain was identified in a study of cytomegalovirus exposure and HLA in healthy donors. Vbeta (60) and Jbeta (13) primers were used in the PCR. TCRdb's copy holds only in-frame clones and misses some; the assay was immunoSEQ multiplex PCR. This table lists 100,000 to 150,000 clones. CDR1 is SGHAT, CDR2 FQNNGV, per germline. Trimming at V came to 5 bases and at J to 7 bases, leaving 13 bases not matched to a gene. There are 18 residues in the CDR3. This receptor was identified in a man between 18 and 35 years old in good health and CMV-seronegative. Sequences were obtained from PBMCs. This chain connects TRBV11-2 to TRBJ2-1; 14 nucleotides match TRBD2. CDR3 sequence (DNA): TGTGCCAGCAGCCCGGGACTAGCGGGAGAGGGTCCTGCTAATGAGCAGTTCTTC. It specifies CASSPGLAGEGPANEQFF.